Sequencing of this T cell receptor beta chain was carried out in a study of glioma-infiltrating T cells. Trimming removed 7 bases at V and 2 bases at J, with 15 bases between. CDR3 length equals 14 residues. The germline V gene has CDR1 MDHEN and CDR2 SYDVKM. Study outcomes and limitations: Gliomas, especially low-grade, showed above-expected tissue-blood divergence; non-neoplastic patients showed below.

TCR alpha and beta CDR3 regions were amplified from RNA using iRepertoire nested multiplex PCR. TCRdb independently ran MiXCR on the multiplex PCR reads; one entry per CDR3 protein. The data contain some 100,000 distinct CDR3 sequences, about 25% of them seen just once; the ten biggest clones take up roughly 37%. This clonotype was seen repeatedly, ten times or more. Its antigen is undetermined. The receptor was derived from a human donor with low-grade glioma or glioblastoma, undergoing nonglioma brain surgery, or in good health (not recorded which). V usage is TRBV28 and J usage is TRBJ2-7, with D hard to call. What was sequenced was glioma tissue, nonneoplastic brain tissue, or PBMCs (not recorded which). The DNA for the CDR3 is TGTGCCAGCACCGCCGGAAGGGCCCCCTACGAGCAGTACTTC. Protein sequence: CASTAGRAPYEQYF.